These 25 T cell receptor beta chains originate from one sample sequenced in a study of technical replicates of blood from several donors. Profiling relied on immunoSEQ multiplex PCR, and the TCRdb table lists in-frame clones only, not all of them. Of 55,000 to 75,000 clones listed, 87% are singletons. Material: PBMCs. These receptor sequences come from a human donor in good health. Some clones in this sample may be carry-over from other donors' samples.

The chain joins TRBV6-1 to TRBJ1-1, with TRBD1 matching 12 bases. The V gene end was trimmed by 2 bases and the J gene end by 0 bases; junction bases not matched to a gene: 10. The germline V gene encodes CDR1 MNHNS and CDR2 SASEGT. CDR3 length equals 19 residues. DNA for the CDR3: TGTGCCAGCAGTGAAACTACCTGGGGACAGGGGGCCCTGAACACTGAAGCTTTCTTT. Translated, it gives CASSETTWGQGALNTEAFF.

This CDR3 reads CASSQGTGGTYEQYF. The DNA for the CDR3 is TGCGCCAGCAGCCAAGGGACAGGGGGAACCTACGAGCAGTACTTC. The V gene is TRBV4-1, the J gene TRBJ2-7; 10 bases agree with TRBD1. The CDR3 has 15 residues. The ends lost 1 base at V and 2 bases at J; junction bases unmatched: 2. Germline loops: CDR1 MGHRA, CDR2 YSYEKL.

This chain uses TRBV7-9 with TRBJ2-7; 7 bases agree with TRBD2. Germline loops: CDR1 SEHNR, CDR2 FQNEAQ (reference sequence). The CDR3 is 13 residues long. V dropped 11 bases and J dropped 6; count of bases not matched to a gene: 13. The chain's CDR3 is CASGGSLGGEQYF. In DNA, the CDR3 is TGTGCCTCCGGGGGGAGCCTCGGAGGCGAGCAGTACTTC.

V is TRBV4-1 and J is TRBJ1-1; the D gene is possibly TRBD1 (6 bases). Trimming removed 0 bases at V and 1 base at J, with 15 bases between. The CDR3 has 17 amino acids. Looked up from germline, CDR1 is MGHRA and CDR2 is YSYEKL. The CDR3 is CASSQDLRGQWNTEAFF. The CDR3 region has the DNA TGCGCCAGCAGCCAAGACTTGAGAGGACAGTGGAACACTGAAGCTTTCTTT.

The chain uses TRBV29-1 and TRBJ2-5; D is possibly TRBD1 (6 bases). The CDR3 length is 16 residues. The germline V gene encodes CDR1 SQVTM and CDR2 ANQGSEA. The ends were cut back, 3 bases at V and 5 bases at J, with 22 bases in the middle. The CDR3 region is CSVDPIQGLKGETQYF. CDR3 DNA: TGCAGCGTTGATCCCATACAGGGCTTGAAGGGGGAGACCCAGTACTTC.

The chain recombines TRBV4-2 with TRBJ2-7; 9 bases align to TRBD2. Germline V gene sequence: CDR1 LGHNA, CDR2 YNFKEQ. The CDR3 has 16 residues. The ends lost 2 bases at V and 5 bases at J; junction bases unmatched: 10. CDR3 in DNA: TGTGCCAGCAGCCAACTCCATAGCGGGAGTAAGAACGAGCAGTACTTC. It specifies CASSQLHSGSKNEQYF.

The count of this clone is one. J is TRBJ1-6 and V is TRBV6-4, with TRBD1 matching over 7 bases. Looked up from germline, CDR1 is MRHNA and CDR2 is SNTAGT. This CDR3 contains 21 residues. The V segment lost 0 bases and the J segment 4 bases; nucleotides outside the gene matches: 18. CDR3 coding DNA: TGTGCCAGCAGTGACTCATCAGGGGGAAAGATAAAGGGGGCTTATAATTCACCCCTCCACTTT. Translated, it gives CASSDSSGGKIKGAYNSPLHF.

V and J are TRBV20-1 and TRBJ2-7; a weak D match, TRBD1 (6 bases). With 5 bases removed from V and 4 bases from J, the gap between germline ends came to 9 bases. In germline, CDR1 is DFQATT, CDR2 SNEGSKA (reference sequence). The CDR3 runs to 11 residues. For the CDR3, the DNA is TGCAGTGCTGGAACAGGGTACGAGCAGTACTTC. Translating gives CSAGTGYEQYF.

The chain couples TRBV9 to TRBJ2-2; TRBD2 might be the D (5 bases). This CDR3 has 16 amino acids. Germline CDR1 and CDR2: SGDLS and YYNGEE. Between the trimmed V and J ends, which lost 0 bases and 0 bases, there was a span of 9 bases. This CDR3 reads CASSVGAAANTGELFF. The DNA for the CDR3 is TGTGCCAGCAGCGTAGGGGCAGCGGCGAACACCGGGGAGCTGTTTTTT.

This clone was recorded a few times. The chain uses TRBV7-6 and TRBJ2-7; 11 bases fit TRBD2. V was pared by 5 bases and J by 9 bases, with 12 bases of the junction left unmatched. Germline V gene lookup returns CDR1 SGHVS and CDR2 FNYEAQ. The CDR3 consists of 15 residues. Written as DNA, the CDR3 is TGTGCCAGCAGCGCGTCTAGCGGGGGGAAAACCGGGCAGTACTTC. This encodes CASSASSGGKTGQYF.

This clone is a singleton in its sample. V gene TRBV5-1 combines with J gene TRBJ2-1, with D perhaps matching TRBD2 (6 bases). V was trimmed by 4 bases and J by 7 bases, leaving 18 bases between them. This CDR3 comprises 15 residues. The germline CDR1 and CDR2 sequences are SGHRS and YFSETQ. CDR3 region: CASSPQDGSLNEQFF. CDR3 nucleotides: TGCGCCAGCAGCCCGCAGGACGGGAGTCTAAATGAGCAGTTCTTC.

This clone came up a few times. The chain links TRBV5-5 to TRBJ2-1; tentatively, D is TRBD2 (6 bases). The CDR3 is 15 amino acids. Germline CDR1 is SGHKS and CDR2 is YYEKEE (reference sequence). V dropped 3 bases and J dropped 3 bases, with 13 bases sitting between them. The chain's CDR3 is CASSWTVEGYNEQFF. The CDR3 bases are TGTGCCAGCAGCTGGACGGTGGAGGGCTACAATGAGCAGTTCTTC.

The chain recombines TRBV2 with TRBJ2-7, with TRBD1 matching 8 bases. Per germline, CDR1 SNHLY and CDR2 FYNNEI. With V trimmed by 2 bases and J by 6 bases, 3 bases remained unmatched. The CDR3 contains 13 residues. The CDR3 bases are TGTGCCAGCAGTGAACACAGGGGGGTCGAGCAGTACTTC. Translated: CASSEHRGVEQYF.

The rearrangement links TRBV7-6 to TRBJ1-1, with D maybe TRBD1 (5 bases). The CDR3 covers 14 residues. The germline V and J ends were trimmed by 8 bases and 6 bases, with 19 bases remaining between them. The germline CDR1 and CDR2 sequences are SGHVS and FNYEAQ. CDR3 coding DNA: TGTGCCAGCCGCGAGCTGCGGCAGGGTGCTGAAGCTTTCTTT. Translated: CASRELRQGAEAFF.

The rearrangement uses TRBV2 and TRBJ2-3; the match to TRBD1 covers 8 bases. Trimming cost V 4 bases and J 2 bases; bases outside gene matches: 5. This CDR3 region has 15 residues. Germline CDR1 is SNHLY and CDR2 is FYNNEI. CDR3 DNA sequence: TGTGCCAGCAGTGGGGACAGGATCTTCACAGATACGCAGTATTTT. Protein sequence: CASSGDRIFTDTQYF.

The chain has TRBV18 and TRBJ1-4; D unclear. The CDR3 extends over 15 amino acids. V gave up 1 base and J gave up 5 bases, with 11 bases separating them. Germline V gene data show CDR1 as KGHSH and CDR2 as LQKENI. CDR3 in amino acids: CASSPLERMNEKLFF. The CDR3 bases are TGTGCCAGCTCACCACTGGAGAGGATGAATGAAAAACTGTTTTTT.

The CDR3 coding sequence is TGTGCCTGGAGTAATACAGGGGGCGCGGGACAGCCCCAGCATTTT. This translates into CAWSNTGGAGQPQHF. The chain employs TRBV30 and TRBJ1-5, with TRBD1 matching over 9 bases. In germline, CDR1 is GTSNPN, CDR2 SVGIG (reference sequence). The CDR3 loop spans 15 amino acids. After removal of 2 bases from V and 7 bases from J, the junction contained 9 bases not matched to a gene.

This clone was found once. The rearrangement uses TRBV21-1 and TRBJ2-2; TRBD1 is the table's D call, not checked against the DNA. TRBV21-1 is assigned pseudogene status. The CDR3 totals 18 residues. CDR3 amino acids: CASSPQGPQGEYTGELFF. CDR3 coding DNA: TGTGCCAGCAGCCCACAAGGGCCCCAGGGTGAGTACACCGGGGAGCTGTTTTTT.

The chain has TRBV5-1 and TRBJ2-1; 8 nucleotides match TRBD2. This CDR3 has 16 amino acids. CDR1 and CDR2 (germline): SGHRS, YFSETQ. Losses at the gene ends were 0 bases for V and 7 bases for J; bases not matched to a gene: 9. CDR3 in DNA: TGCGCCAGCAGCTTGGCCGCGGTAATAGCGGGGAATGAGCAGTTCTTC. It is translated as CASSLAAVIAGNEQFF.

The chain is built from TRBV10-3 and TRBJ1-5; 9 bases are a match to TRBD1. The CDR3 is 15 amino acids. The trim removed 5 bases at V and 6 bases at J, leaving 8 bases unmatched. Germline CDR1 and CDR2: ENHRY and SYGVKD. The CDR3 loop reads CAISPGQGVGQPQHF. The CDR3 coding sequence is TGTGCCATCAGTCCGGGACAGGGTGTGGGTCAGCCCCAGCATTTT.

This chain joins TRBV9 and TRBJ1-6; 7 bases align to TRBD1. CDR1 and CDR2 (germline): SGDLS, YYNGEE. The junction had 1 base not matched to a gene; V was cut back by 4 bases and J by 0 bases. The CDR3 covers 15 residues. The CDR3, as DNA: TGTGCCAGCAGCTCAGGGGGCTCCTATAATTCACCCCTCCACTTT. Amino acid sequence: CASSSGGSYNSPLHF. The entire variable domain, with the rest obtained from reference TRBV9 and TRBJ1-6, is as follows: DSGVTQTPKHLITATGQRVTLRCSPRSGDLSVYWYQQSLDQGLQFLIQYYNGEERAKGNILERFSAQQFPDLHSELNLSSLELGDSALYFCASSSGGSYNSPLHFGNGTRLTVT.

The chain recombines TRBV2 with TRBJ2-7; 12 bases fit TRBD1. After removal of 3 bases from V and 7 bases from J, the junction contained 7 bases not matched to a gene. The CDR3 totals 15 residues. Germline-derived CDR1 and CDR2 are SNHLY and FYNNEI. The CDR3 DNA follows: TGTGCCAGCAGTGATCCGGGACAGGGGGCGCGAGAGCAGTACTTC. Protein: CASSDPGQGAREQYF.

The chain carries TRBV15 and TRBJ1-4, with TRBD1 identical over 9 bases. Germline V CDR1 and CDR2: LNHNV, YYDKDF (reference sequence). This CDR3 spans 13 amino acids. V shed 10 bases and J 8 bases; nucleotides not matched to a gene: 8. CDR3 sequence reads: CASARDREEKLFF. The CDR3 DNA follows: TGTGCCAGCGCCAGGGACAGGGAAGAAAAACTGTTTTTT. The variable domain in full, with the rest retrieved from reference TRBV15 and TRBJ1-4, is DAMVIQNPRYQVTQFGKPVTLSCSQTLNHNVMYWYQQKSSQAPKLLFHYYDKDFNNEADTPDNFQSRRPNTSFCFLDIRSPGLGDTAMYLCASARDREEKLFFGSGTQLSVL.

This clone was picked up a small number of times. V and J are TRBV6-5 and TRBJ1-2; D call uncertain. In germline, CDR1 is MNHEY, CDR2 SVGAGI. CDR3 length equals 13 residues. The V end was cut by 4 bases, the J end by 5 bases, with 11 bases between. CDR3 sequence (DNA): TGTGCCAGCAGTTCCCCCGTCTCTTATGGCTACACCTTC. Encoded protein: CASSSPVSYGYTF.

The chain recombines TRBV27 with TRBJ2-2, with TRBD2 matching over 11 bases. V dropped 8 bases and J dropped 0; count of bases not matched to a gene: 5. CDR3 length equals 16 residues. Per germline, CDR1 MNHEY and CDR2 SMNVEV (reference sequence). CDR3 region: CASRRLAGTNTGELFF. The CDR3 DNA follows: TGTGCCAGCCGTAGACTAGCGGGGACGAACACCGGGGAGCTGTTTTTT.